The present T cell receptor beta chain was sequenced within a study of T cell clonality in common variable immunodeficiency. The CDR3 is 14 residues long. V shed 1 base and J shed 4 bases, with 10 bases lying between them. CDR1 LNHDA and CDR2 SQIVND come from the germline V gene (reference sequence). The assay was immunoSEQ multiplex PCR, and TCRdb's table has in-frame clones only and misses some. The sample shows approximately 75,000 clones, none of them appearing just once. Notes on the study in general: Compared with controls, CVID subjects had fewer shared TCRbeta clones. Authors noted CVID clonality's cause needs subpopulation repertoire sequencing.

This clone has only a few counts. Its antigen remains unidentified. The read terminates 3 residues before the CDR3 end, so the remaining end is supplied by the germline J gene. The TCR was taken from a person aged 18 to 75 in good health. Sequenced material: peripheral blood mononuclear cells. The chain joins TRBV19 to TRBJ2-5; the D gene is possibly TRBD1 (5 bases). CDR3 sequence reads: CASSIARDRETQYF. The DNA read from the CDR3 is TGTGCCAGTAGTATAGCCCGAGACAGAGAGACC. Together with reference TRBV19 and TRBJ2-5, the CDR3 gives the full variable domain: DGGITQSPKYLFRKEGQNVTLSCEQNLNHDAMYWYRQDPGQGLRLIYYSQIVNDFQKGDIAEGYSVSREKKESFPLTVTSAQKNPTAFYLCASSIARDRETQYFGPGTRLLVL.